The table lists the clone carrying this T cell receptor beta chain with many counts. This sample is part of a study of T cell clonality in common variable immunodeficiency. Using immunoSEQ multiplex PCR, the repertoire was profiled, and TCRdb retains in-frame clones only, with some absent. This sample carries tens of thousands of clones, none of them present only once. This receptor was obtained from a person aged 18 to 75 in good health. The sequenced sample consisted of peripheral blood mononuclear cells.

CDR3 region: CASTTTGADTIYF. The DNA read from the CDR3 is TGTGCCAGCACCACGACAGGGGCGGACACC. The chain joins TRBV5-5 to TRBJ1-3, with TRBD1 matching over 8 bases. The read comes to an end 3 residues before the CDR3 does, leaving the germline J gene to fill in the end. The CDR3 consists of 13 residues. Germline CDR1 SGHKS, CDR2 YYEKEE (reference sequence). Losses at the gene ends were 6 bases for V and 8 bases for J; bases not matched to a gene: 7.